This T cell receptor (beta chain) was identified in a study of T cells after yellow fever vaccination. Overall study context: Low-cell-number fractions were prepared with SMART-Seq v4 Ultra Low Input.

General study points: Primary-vaccination clones mostly resurfaced post-booster (under 98% CD4, around 88% CD8). The secondary response was weaker but peaked faster, day 5 versus 15.

Concerning this clonotype itself: Its antigen is not identified. One end of the junction fails to match germline, which may point to a read error.

Synthesis of TCR cDNA relied on 5'RACE template switching, which attached a universal primer site and UMIs. TCRdb itself ran the 5' RACE reads through MiXCR, one entry per CDR3 protein. The repertoire holds a few hundred thousand distinct CDR3 sequences, 6.8% seen once, with over 15% in the top ten. From germline, CDR1 is SNHLY and CDR2 FYNNEI. This CDR3 is built from 17 residues. Specimen: PBMCs, collected approximately 47 days after the first yellow fever vaccination. The receptor's source is a young man who received the YFV17D yellow fever vaccine. The chain is built from TRBV2 and TRBJ1-1; TRBD1 agrees at 9 bases. The CDR3 is CACSTHLPGTGSTEAFF. The CDR3 DNA is TGTGCCTGCAGTACCCACCTGCCCGGGACAGGGTCGACTGAAGCTTTCTTT.